Following are 28 T cell receptor beta chains from one sample sequenced in a study of T cells after yellow fever vaccination. TCRdb redid the calling of the 5' RACE reads with MiXCR, one entry per CDR3 protein. The sample yields approximately 160,000 distinct CDR3 sequences, 7% to 10% seen once. This material consisted of CD8+ T cells sorted from PBMCs, taken 45 days after the yellow fever booster vaccination. These receptors were collected from a man between 18 and 35 years old who received the YFV17D yellow fever vaccine.

This clonotype turned up a few times. The chain recombines TRBV7-9 with TRBJ2-5; D possibly corresponds to TRBD1 (6 bases). Germline lookup yields CDR1 SEHNR and CDR2 FQNEAQ (reference sequence). The CDR3 is made up of 14 amino acids. Trimming left V 5 bases short and J 5 bases short, with 15 bases between. CDR3 sequence (DNA): TGTGCCAGCAGCCCCTGGACAGCCGGGGAGACCCAGTACTTC. Translating it yields CASSPWTAGETQYF.

This clonotype occurred many times. The chain employs TRBV29-1 and TRBJ2-7; 8 nucleotides match TRBD1. The CDR3 has 12 residues. Germline V gene sequence: CDR1 SQVTM, CDR2 ANQGSEA. V lost 7 bases to trimming and J lost 2 bases; unmatched junction nucleotides: 4. In nucleotides, the CDR3 is TGCAGCGCCGGGACAGGAGCCTACGAGCAGTACTTC. Its protein is CSAGTGAYEQYF.

The gene calls are TRBV7-2 and TRBJ2-1, with unresolved D. This CDR3 has 11 residues. The V end lost 3 bases, the J end lost 9 bases, and 6 bases lay between the germline ends. In germline, CDR1 is SGHTA, CDR2 FQGNSA. The CDR3 loop reads CASSFLTEQFF. In DNA, the CDR3 is TGTGCCAGCAGCTTTTTGACTGAGCAGTTCTTC.

V and J are TRBV6-5 and TRBJ2-7; TRBD1 might be the D (6 bases). CDR3 size: 15 residues. Deletions cut 6 bases from V and 3 bases from J, with 18 bases between. Germline lookup yields CDR1 MNHEY and CDR2 SVGAGI. The CDR3: CASSPTTGTNYEQYV. The CDR3 nucleotides are TGTGCCAGCAGCCCGACGACCGGGACAAACTACGAGCAGTACGTC.

The rearrangement uses TRBV2 and TRBJ1-3; the D gene is possibly TRBD1 (5 bases). V was trimmed by 1 base and J by 0 bases, leaving 13 bases between them. The CDR3 spans 17 residues. Germline values: CDR1 SNHLY, CDR2 FYNNEI. The CDR3 sequence is CASSEGGAGTSGNTIYF. DNA for the CDR3: TGTGCCAGCAGTGAAGGCGGGGCCGGCACCTCTGGAAACACCATATATTTT.

The sample holds many counts of this clonotype. The rearrangement uses TRBV28 and TRBJ2-3; the D is unclear. Germline values: CDR1 MDHEN, CDR2 SYDVKM. The CDR3 spans 12 residues. Trimming stripped 7 bases from V and 4 bases from J, with 9 bases between. The CDR3, as DNA: TGTGCCAGCACCCCCCGGTCAGATACGCAGTATTTT. It codes for CASTPRSDTQYF.

This clonotype was detected many times. The rearrangement joins TRBV20-1 to TRBJ2-7; maybe TRBD1 (5 bases). The germline gives CDR1 DFQATT, CDR2 SNEGSKA (reference sequence). V was trimmed by 0 bases and J by 2 bases, leaving 17 bases between them. The CDR3 runs 16 residues. CDR3 protein: CSARDVLGAPPYEQYF. In DNA, the CDR3 is TGCAGTGCTAGAGACGTGCTAGGGGCCCCGCCCTACGAGCAGTACTTC.

The chain links TRBV6-5 to TRBJ2-3, with TRBD1 matching over 7 bases. This CDR3 region has 14 residues. V dropped 0 bases and J dropped 3; count of bases not matched to a gene: 0. CDR1 MNHEY and CDR2 SVGAGI come from the germline V gene. The CDR3 region is CASSYSTGTDTQYF. Here the CDR3 DNA reads TGTGCCAGCAGTTACTCGACAGGGACAGATACGCAGTATTTT.

The chain uses TRBV28 and TRBJ2-5; TRBD1 is a possible D gene (6 bases). CDR3 length: 13 amino acids. The V gene lost 2 bases and the J gene lost 3 bases, with 7 bases spanning the gap. Germline lookup yields CDR1 MDHEN and CDR2 SYDVKM. DNA of the CDR3: TGTGCCAGCAGTTTAAACAGGGAAGAGACCCAGTACTTC. Translation: CASSLNREETQYF.

V is TRBV6-5 and J is TRBJ2-7; D call uncertain. CDR1 is MNHEY and CDR2 is SVGAGI in the germline V gene. The CDR3 contains 14 residues. V lost 5 bases and J lost 2, with 13 bases in between. CDR3 amino acids: CASSPSDGAYEQYV. CDR3 coding DNA: TGTGCCAGCAGTCCTTCCGACGGAGCCTACGAGCAGTACGTC.

This clonotype was seen only a few times. The chain couples TRBV6-5 to TRBJ2-5, with 7 bases that match TRBD2. CDR3 size: 13 residues. Trimming took 7 bases from V and 4 from J; bases not matched to a gene: 6. Germline assignment: CDR1 MNHEY and CDR2 SVGAGI. CDR3 in DNA: TGTGCCAGCACCCCGACTAGCAGAGAGACCCAGTACTTC. Amino acids: CASTPTSRETQYF.

This CDR3 reads CASSFKDRGTDTQYF. The DNA for the CDR3 is TGTGCCAGCAGTTTCAAGGACAGGGGCACAGATACGCAGTATTTT. This sequence joins TRBV27 and TRBJ2-3, with TRBD1 identical over 8 bases. From germline, CDR1 is MNHEY and CDR2 SMNVEV (reference sequence). Losses at the gene ends were 3 bases for V and 1 base for J; bases not matched to a gene: 3. The CDR3 has 15 residues.

V usage is TRBV7-9 and J usage is TRBJ2-7, with 11 positions matching TRBD2. The length of the CDR3 is 16 residues. Germline CDR1 is SEHNR and CDR2 is FQNEAQ (reference sequence). The J segment lost 5 bases and the V segment lost 5 bases, leaving 11 bases of the junction unmatched. CDR3 in DNA: TGTGCCAGCAGCCTCCGGCTAGCGGGGGGCGCCGACGAGCAGTACTTC. It yields the protein CASSLRLAGGADEQYF.

This clonotype came up a few times. The genes are TRBV7-9 and TRBJ2-7; D gene unclear. This CDR3 is 13 amino acids long. The germline V and J ends were trimmed by 4 bases and 2 bases, with 9 bases remaining between them. The germline gives CDR1 SEHNR, CDR2 FQNEAQ (reference sequence). CDR3 in amino acids: CASSYRRTYEQYF. Here the CDR3 DNA reads TGTGCCAGCAGCTACCGACGGACCTACGAGCAGTACTTC.

This clonotype was seen just once. The chain links TRBV7-8 to TRBJ2-7, with D perhaps TRBD1 or TRBD2 (5 bases each). Trimming stripped 0 bases from V and 5 bases from J, with 14 bases between. The CDR3 is made up of 15 amino acids. Germline assignment: CDR1 SGHVS and CDR2 FQNEAQ. The CDR3: CASSLAPGWGNEQYV. The CDR3 nucleotides read TGTGCCAGCAGCTTAGCCCCTGGATGGGGGAACGAGCAGTACGTC.

This clonotype was counted only a few times. The V and J genes are TRBV29-1 and TRBJ2-2; tentatively, D is TRBD1 or TRBD2 (5 bases each). The CDR3 spans 15 residues. Trimming removed 1 base from V and 4 bases from J, with 13 bases in between. Looked up from germline, CDR1 is SQVTM and CDR2 is ANQGSEA. The CDR3 bases are TGCAGCGTTGAAGGAGGACATGGGACCACCGGGGAGCTGTTTTTT. This codes for CSVEGGHGTTGELFF.

This chain connects TRBV7-8 to TRBJ1-5; the D gene is possibly TRBD1 (6 bases). Trimming pared 1 base from V and 6 bases from J, leaving 13 bases between. This CDR3 has 15 amino acids. The germline gives CDR1 SGHVS, CDR2 FQNEAQ. The CDR3 loop is CASSLGPGDGQPQHF. The CDR3 DNA is TGTGCCAGCAGCTTAGGCCCAGGGGATGGTCAGCCCCAGCATTTT.

The J gene is TRBJ2-7, the V gene TRBV7-2; D not resolved. The germline V and J ends were trimmed by 1 base and 3 bases, with 7 bases remaining between them. Germline V gene sequence: CDR1 SGHTA, CDR2 FQGNSA. The CDR3 length is 13 residues. Written as DNA, the CDR3 is TGTGCCAGCAGCTTAGTAGACAACTACGAGCAGTACTTC. Amino acids: CASSLVDNYEQYF.

This clonotype was observed many times. The V and J genes are TRBV6-5 and TRBJ1-2; D call uncertain. Trimming left V 2 bases short and J 4 bases short, with 11 bases between. Germline assignment: CDR1 MNHEY and CDR2 SVGAGI. The CDR3 totals 14 residues. CDR3 amino acids: CASSYHRTGYGYTF. The CDR3 region has the DNA TGTGCCAGCAGTTACCATCGGACGGGCTATGGCTACACCTTC.

This clonotype showed up many times. The chain recombines TRBV7-9 with TRBJ2-7; D not resolved. This CDR3 spans 13 amino acids. V lost 1 base and J 4 bases, leaving 8 bases between the germline ends. Looked up from germline, CDR1 is SEHNR and CDR2 is FQNEAQ (reference sequence). The CDR3 sequence: CASSLGELYEQYV. CDR3 bases: TGTGCCAGCAGCTTAGGAGAGTTATACGAGCAGTACGTC.

This clonotype turned up a few times. This chain connects TRBV7-9 to TRBJ1-6; D may be TRBD1 (6 bases). Per the germline V gene, CDR1 is SEHNR and CDR2 is FQNEAQ (reference sequence). V lost 5 bases and J lost 7, with 21 bases in between. The CDR3 consists of 17 residues. The chain's CDR3 is CASSPHRLTGPNSPLHF. As DNA, the CDR3 is TGTGCCAGCAGCCCGCACCGACTGACAGGCCCAAATTCACCCCTCCACTTT.

There are many counts of this clonotype. This chain uses TRBV24-1 with TRBJ2-5; 7 bases fit TRBD1. The germline V gene encodes CDR1 KGHDR and CDR2 SFDVKD. The CDR3 spans 16 residues. After removal of 7 bases from V and 2 bases from J, the junction contained 12 bases not matched to a gene. CDR3 in DNA: TGTGCCACCAGCCTAACCGGGACAGACCGTCAAGAGACCCAGTACTTC. It codes for CATSLTGTDRQETQYF.

The table lists this clonotype with a count of one. At one end, the junction sequence differs from germline, possibly due to a read error. The chain has TRBV20-1 and TRBJ1-2, with D possibly TRBD1 on 5 matching bases. CDR1 is DFQATT and CDR2 is SNEGSKA in the germline V gene (reference sequence). This CDR3 has 14 amino acids. CDR3 coding DNA: TGCAGTGCCAGAGAGGGCAGGGCCAACTATGGCTACACCTTC. Residues: CSAREGRANYGYTF.

The sample holds many counts of this clonotype. In DNA, the CDR3 is TGTGCCAGCAGTTACTCGGCAAGTGAGCGGGGGGGAAACACAGATACGCAGTATTTT. It is translated as CASSYSASERGGNTDTQYF. The chain couples TRBV6-5 to TRBJ2-3; the match to TRBD2 covers 10 bases. J lost 2 bases, V lost 0 bases, and 11 bases had no gene match. Germline V gene sequence: CDR1 MNHEY, CDR2 SVGAGI. The CDR3 runs to 19 residues.

The chain recombines TRBV11-2 with TRBJ2-3; 13 positions agree with TRBD2. The CDR3 runs to 22 residues. With 2 bases clipped from V and 1 base from J, the junction kept 18 bases outside the gene matches. Germline lookup yields CDR1 SGHAT and CDR2 FQNNGV. CDR3 amino acids: CASSLTSYPGLAGTVRTDTQYF. The DNA for the CDR3 is TGTGCCAGCAGCTTAACCTCTTACCCGGGACTAGCGGGGACCGTTCGCACAGATACGCAGTATTTT.

The genes are TRBV7-8 and TRBJ2-6; D is unclear. Germline CDR1 reads SGHVS; CDR2 reads FQNEAQ. The CDR3 is made up of 17 amino acids. Trimming removed 3 bases at V and 0 bases at J, with 12 bases between. DNA for the CDR3: TGTGCCAGCAGCTTCGGTTCCTCCTTCTCTGGGGCCAACGTCCTGACTTTC. Protein product: CASSFGSSFSGANVLTF.

The chain employs TRBV12-3 or TRBV12-4 and TRBJ2-3; 8 bases are a match to TRBD2. V lost 3 bases, J lost 1 base, and 6 bases stayed unmatched. The CDR3 totals 16 residues. Written as DNA, the CDR3 is TGTGCCAGCAGTTTTGTGGGACTAGGCCGCACAGATACGCAGTATTTT. Residues: CASSFVGLGRTDTQYF.

The chain has TRBV29-1 and TRBJ2-3; D is unresolved. CDR1 and CDR2 (germline): SQVTM, ANQGSEA. V lost 6 bases and J 5 bases, leaving 9 bases between the germline ends. The CDR3 runs 11 residues. In DNA form, the CDR3 reads TGCAGCGTGTGGTCGGTAGATACGCAGTATTTT. Protein sequence: CSVWSVDTQYF.